These 4 T cell receptor beta chains originate from one sample sequenced in a study of a mutant IDH1 vaccine in newly diagnosed glioma. The protocol was immunoSEQ multiplex PCR, while the TCRdb copy is restricted to in-frame clones and leaves out a portion. This sample has tens of thousands of clones, with 80% to 90% found just once. Time point defined: baseline, week 1 (first vaccination visit). As to treatment: pre-vaccination baseline after standard-of-care therapy. The specimen comprised PBMCs, sampled from a glioma patient treated with radiotherapy, temozolomide or both. The receptors come from a woman between 50 and 59 years old with glioma.

V usage is TRBV10-3 and J usage is TRBJ2-1; TRBD2 aligns across 14 bases. The V gene end was trimmed by 6 bases and the J gene end by 7 bases; junction bases not matched to a gene: 20. CDR3 length equals 20 residues. Germline V gives CDR1 ENHRY, CDR2 SYGVKD. The CDR3 protein is CAIRARAGLAGEEARNEQFF. The CDR3 DNA reads TGTGCCATCAGAGCGCGAGCGGGACTAGCGGGGGAAGAGGCTAGAAATGAGCAGTTCTTC.

The chain couples TRBV6-5 to TRBJ1-3; the D is unclear. The CDR3 extends over 15 amino acids. V shed 6 bases and J shed 1 base, with 13 bases lying between them. CDR1 MNHEY and CDR2 SVGAGI come from the germline V gene. The CDR3 spells CASRRTVRSGNTIYF. Here the CDR3 DNA reads TGTGCCAGCAGAAGGACGGTTAGGTCTGGAAACACCATATATTTT.

This clone was observed a handful of times. V gene TRBV28 combines with J gene TRBJ1-1, with D perhaps matching TRBD1 (5 bases). Germline CDR1 and CDR2: MDHEN and SYDVKM. This CDR3 comprises 14 residues. The V and J ends lost 7 bases and 1 base respectively, with 13 bases between them. The CDR3 loop is CASIPGAGNTEAFF. The CDR3 DNA follows: TGTGCCAGCATCCCCGGGGCTGGGAACACTGAAGCTTTCTTT.

The chain is built from TRBV14 and TRBJ1-1; the match to TRBD1 covers 9 bases. The V gene's germline CDR1 is SGHDN and CDR2 FVKESK. J was trimmed by 6 bases and V by 2 bases; bases with no gene match: 7. The CDR3 has 15 amino acids. CDR3 sequence (DNA): TGTGCCAGCAGCCAATTAACAGGGGGCCGCCCTGAAGCTTTCTTT. This codes for CASSQLTGGRPEAFF.